What follows is one TCR beta chain and its context. What it recognizes is unknown. A junction end diverges from the germline sequence, so it may reflect a read error. The data originate from a study of blood T cells in healthy people across ages. Findings and caveats of the study: Naive T cell percentage showed a strong correlation with TCR beta diversity. In older individuals, TCR beta diversity per million T cells was lower, falling roughly linearly with age.

In each sample, at least 6.5 million PBMCs were isolated. Next came a second PCR, run for about 7 to 12 cycles, which used a sample-barcoded 5' primer along with a J-beta primer mix. Each TCR beta cDNA got a 12-nucleotide random molecular identifier. Each CDR3 protein is one row after TCRdb ran MiXCR on the 5' RACE reads. The table records 550,000 to 800,000 distinct CDR3 sequences, less than 40% of them present only once. In germline, CDR1 is SSHAT, CDR2 FNYEAQ (reference sequence). The CDR3 consists of 15 residues. V gene TRBV7-7 combines with J gene TRBJ2-7; D unresolved. The receptor was isolated from a woman older than 75 in good health. Specimen: blood. CDR3 residues: CASSLNPDGRSAQYF. The CDR3 DNA reads TGTGCTAGCAGCTTAAACCCAGACGGCCGGTCGGCCCAGTACTTC.